The text below deals with one TCR beta chain. Germline CDR1 GTSNPN, CDR2 SVGIG (reference sequence). Trimming removed 2 bases from V and 4 bases from J, with 14 bases in between. The CDR3 sequence is 14 residues long. Participants spanned ages roughly 18 to 95 years and resided in about two dozen US areas. Clinical history as reported by participants underpinned cohort assignment. Profiled with immunoSEQ multiplex PCR; TCRdb holds only in-frame clones, not every one. The sample has about 140,000 clones; roughly 81% are singletons. The data are from a study of blood T cell repertoires in COVID-19. Study as a whole: From the United States, Italy and Spain came samples of acute and convalescent COVID-19. The cDNA or gDNA used as material had been derived from T cells, B-cell-depleted T cells, or PBMCs.

The sequence derives from a woman between 50 and 59 years old with acute COVID-19. J is TRBJ1-1 and V is TRBV30, with D tentatively TRBD1 (6 bases). Sample: PBMCs or T cells enriched from blood (not recorded which). The CDR3 sequence is CAWSNGGGGTEAFF. In DNA, the CDR3 is TGTGCCTGGAGTAACGGAGGGGGGGGCACTGAAGCTTTCTTT.